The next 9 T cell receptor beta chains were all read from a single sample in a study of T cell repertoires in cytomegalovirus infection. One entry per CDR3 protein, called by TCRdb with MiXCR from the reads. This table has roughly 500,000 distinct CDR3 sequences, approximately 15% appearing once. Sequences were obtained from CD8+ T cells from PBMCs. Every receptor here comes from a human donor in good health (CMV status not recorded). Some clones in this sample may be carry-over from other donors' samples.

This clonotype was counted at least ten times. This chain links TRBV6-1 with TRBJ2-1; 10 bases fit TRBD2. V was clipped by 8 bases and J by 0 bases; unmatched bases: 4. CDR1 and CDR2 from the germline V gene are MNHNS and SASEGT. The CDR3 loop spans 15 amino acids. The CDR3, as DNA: TGTGCCAGCTTTAAGCGGGGGGGCTCCTACAATGAGCAGTTCTTC. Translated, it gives CASFKRGGSYNEQFF.

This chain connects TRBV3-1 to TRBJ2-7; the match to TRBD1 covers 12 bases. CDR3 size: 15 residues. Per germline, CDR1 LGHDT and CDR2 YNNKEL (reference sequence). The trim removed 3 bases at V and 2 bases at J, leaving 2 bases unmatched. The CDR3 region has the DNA TGTGCCAGCAGCCACGGGACAGGGGGCACCTACGAGCAGTACTTC. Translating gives CASSHGTGGTYEQYF.

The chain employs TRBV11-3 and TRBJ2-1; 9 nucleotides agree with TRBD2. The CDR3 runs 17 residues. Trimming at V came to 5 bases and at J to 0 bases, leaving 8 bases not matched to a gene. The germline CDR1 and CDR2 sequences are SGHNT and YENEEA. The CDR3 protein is CASSLSEAGGSYNEQFF. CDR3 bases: TGTGCCAGCAGCCTCTCTGAAGCGGGAGGCTCCTACAATGAGCAGTTCTTC.

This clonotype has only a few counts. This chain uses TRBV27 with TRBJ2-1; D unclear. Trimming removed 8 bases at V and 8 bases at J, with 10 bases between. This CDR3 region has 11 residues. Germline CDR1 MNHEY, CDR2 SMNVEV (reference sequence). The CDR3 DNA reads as TGTGCCAGCTGGGCGAGCGATGAGCAGTTCTTC. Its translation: CASWASDEQFF.

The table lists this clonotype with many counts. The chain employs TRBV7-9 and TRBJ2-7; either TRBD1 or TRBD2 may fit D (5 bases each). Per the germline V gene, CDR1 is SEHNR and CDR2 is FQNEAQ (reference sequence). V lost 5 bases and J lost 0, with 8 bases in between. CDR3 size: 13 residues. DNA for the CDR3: TGTGCCAGCAGCCGGGACGGCTCCTACGAGCAGTACTTC. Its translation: CASSRDGSYEQYF. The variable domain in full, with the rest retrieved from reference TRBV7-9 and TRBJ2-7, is DTGVSQNPRHKITKRGQNVTFRCDPISEHNRLYWYRQTLGQGPEFLTYFQNEAQLEKSRLLSDRFSAERPKGSFSTLEIQRTEQGDSAMYLCASSRDGSYEQYFGPGTRLTVT.

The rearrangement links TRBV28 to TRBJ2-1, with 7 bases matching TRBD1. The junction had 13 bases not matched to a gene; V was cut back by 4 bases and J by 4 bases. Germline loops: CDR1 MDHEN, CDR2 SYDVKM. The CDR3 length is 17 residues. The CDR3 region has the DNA TGTGCCAGCAGTTCCGGACAGGCCTCCGCTTCTTACAATGAGCAGTTCTTC. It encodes CASSSGQASASYNEQFF.

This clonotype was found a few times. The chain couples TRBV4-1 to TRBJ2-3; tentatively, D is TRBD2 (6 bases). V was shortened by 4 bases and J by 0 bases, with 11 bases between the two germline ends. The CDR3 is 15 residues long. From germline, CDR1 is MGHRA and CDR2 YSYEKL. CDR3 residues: CASSLGGISTDTQYF. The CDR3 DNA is TGCGCCAGCAGCCTCGGAGGGATTAGCACAGATACGCAGTATTTT.

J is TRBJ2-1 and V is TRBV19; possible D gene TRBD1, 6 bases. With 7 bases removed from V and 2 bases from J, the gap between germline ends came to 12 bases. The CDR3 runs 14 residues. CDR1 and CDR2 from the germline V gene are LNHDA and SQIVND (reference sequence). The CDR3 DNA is TGTGCCAGTACCCAGGGGAGCCCCTACAATGAGCAGTTCTTC. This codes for CASTQGSPYNEQFF. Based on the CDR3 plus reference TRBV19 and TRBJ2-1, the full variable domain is DGGITQSPKYLFRKEGQNVTLSCEQNLNHDAMYWYRQDPGQGLRLIYYSQIVNDFQKGDIAEGYSVSREKKESFPLTVTSAQKNPTAFYLCASTQGSPYNEQFFGPGTRLTVL.

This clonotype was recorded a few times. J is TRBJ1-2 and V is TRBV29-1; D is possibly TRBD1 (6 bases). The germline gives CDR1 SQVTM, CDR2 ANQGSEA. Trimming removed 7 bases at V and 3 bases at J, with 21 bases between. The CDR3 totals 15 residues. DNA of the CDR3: TGCAGCGCCTTAACGTATTCGCGGACAGACTATGGCTACACCTTC. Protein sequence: CSALTYSRTDYGYTF.